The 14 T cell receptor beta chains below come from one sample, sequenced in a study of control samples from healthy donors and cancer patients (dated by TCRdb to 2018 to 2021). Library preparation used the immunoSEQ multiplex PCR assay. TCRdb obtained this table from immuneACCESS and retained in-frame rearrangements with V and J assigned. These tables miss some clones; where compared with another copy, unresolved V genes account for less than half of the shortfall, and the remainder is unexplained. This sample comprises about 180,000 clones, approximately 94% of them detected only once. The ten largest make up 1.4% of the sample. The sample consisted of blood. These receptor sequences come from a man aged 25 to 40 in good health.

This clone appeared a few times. The CDR3 sequence: CSASGQAVGETQYF. The CDR3 DNA reads TGCAGTGCTAGTGGTCAGGCGGTTGGAGAGACCCAGTACTTC. The chain has TRBV20-1 and TRBJ2-5; D ambiguous. V lost 3 bases and J 4 bases, leaving 15 bases between the germline ends. Germline V lookup: CDR1 DFQATT, CDR2 SNEGSKA (reference sequence). CDR3 length: 14 residues.

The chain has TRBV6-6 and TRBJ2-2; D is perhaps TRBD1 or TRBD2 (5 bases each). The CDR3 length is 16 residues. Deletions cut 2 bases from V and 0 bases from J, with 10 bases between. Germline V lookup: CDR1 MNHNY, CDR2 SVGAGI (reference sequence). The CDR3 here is CASSYRDAANTGELFF. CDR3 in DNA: TGTGCCAGCAGTTACCGGGACGCAGCGAACACCGGGGAGCTGTTTTTT.

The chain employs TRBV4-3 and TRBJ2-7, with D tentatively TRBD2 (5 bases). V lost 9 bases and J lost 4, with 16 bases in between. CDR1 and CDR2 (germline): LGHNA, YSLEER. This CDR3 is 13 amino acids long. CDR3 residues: CASPSRPGYEQYF. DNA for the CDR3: TGCGCCAGTCCTAGCCGACCGGGTTACGAGCAGTACTTC.

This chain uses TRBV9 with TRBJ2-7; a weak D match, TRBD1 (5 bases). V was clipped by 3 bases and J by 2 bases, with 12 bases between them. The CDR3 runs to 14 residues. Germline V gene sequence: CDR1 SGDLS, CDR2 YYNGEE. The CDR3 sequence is CASSGGLPPYEQYF. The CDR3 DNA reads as TGTGCCAGCAGCGGGGGCCTACCCCCCTACGAGCAGTACTTC.

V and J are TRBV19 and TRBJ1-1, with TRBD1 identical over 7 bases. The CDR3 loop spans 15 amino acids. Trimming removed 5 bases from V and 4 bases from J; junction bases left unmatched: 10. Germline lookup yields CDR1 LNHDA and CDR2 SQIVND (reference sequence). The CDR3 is CASSLRQGPVTEAFF. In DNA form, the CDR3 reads TGTGCCAGTAGTCTAAGACAGGGCCCGGTCACTGAAGCTTTCTTT.

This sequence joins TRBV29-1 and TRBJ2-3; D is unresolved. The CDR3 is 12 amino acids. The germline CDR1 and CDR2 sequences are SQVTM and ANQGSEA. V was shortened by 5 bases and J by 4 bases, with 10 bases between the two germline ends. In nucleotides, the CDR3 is TGCAGCGTTAACGTCCGCCCAGATACGCAGTATTTT. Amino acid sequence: CSVNVRPDTQYF.

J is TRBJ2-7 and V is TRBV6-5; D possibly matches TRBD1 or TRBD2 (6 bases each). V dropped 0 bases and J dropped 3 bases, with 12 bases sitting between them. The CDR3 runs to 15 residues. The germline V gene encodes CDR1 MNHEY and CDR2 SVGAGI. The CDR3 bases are TGTGCCAGCAGTTACTCGGCGGAGGGGGGCTACGAGCAGTACTTC. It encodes CASSYSAEGGYEQYF.

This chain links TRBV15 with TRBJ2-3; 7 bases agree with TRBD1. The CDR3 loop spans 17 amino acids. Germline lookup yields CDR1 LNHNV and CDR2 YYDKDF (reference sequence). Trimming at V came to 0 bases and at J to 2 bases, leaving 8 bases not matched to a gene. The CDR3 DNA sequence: TGTGCCACCAGCAGAGATTCCGGACAGGCTAACACAGATACGCAGTATTTT. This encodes CATSRDSGQANTDTQYF.

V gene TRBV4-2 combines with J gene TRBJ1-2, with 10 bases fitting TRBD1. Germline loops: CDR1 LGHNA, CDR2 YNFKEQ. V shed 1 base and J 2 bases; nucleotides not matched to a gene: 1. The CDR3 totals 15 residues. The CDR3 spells CASSQGDRGNYGYTF. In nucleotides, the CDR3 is TGTGCCAGCAGCCAAGGGGACAGGGGCAACTATGGCTACACCTTC.

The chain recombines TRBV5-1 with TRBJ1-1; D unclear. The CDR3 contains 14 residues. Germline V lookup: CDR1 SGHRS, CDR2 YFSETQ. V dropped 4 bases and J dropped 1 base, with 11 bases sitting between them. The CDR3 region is CASSADGQNTEAFF. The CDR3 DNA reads TGCGCCAGCAGCGCGGACGGTCAGAACACTGAAGCTTTCTTT.

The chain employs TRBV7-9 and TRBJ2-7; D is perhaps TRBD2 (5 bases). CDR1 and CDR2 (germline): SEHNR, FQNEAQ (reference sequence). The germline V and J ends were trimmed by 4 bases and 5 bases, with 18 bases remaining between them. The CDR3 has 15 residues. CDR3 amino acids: CASSSVRGSPDEQYF. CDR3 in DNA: TGTGCCAGCAGCTCCGTCCGGGGTTCCCCTGACGAGCAGTACTTC.

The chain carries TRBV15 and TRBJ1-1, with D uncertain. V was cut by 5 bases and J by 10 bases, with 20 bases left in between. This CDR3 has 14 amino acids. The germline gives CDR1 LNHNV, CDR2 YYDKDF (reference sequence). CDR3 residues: CATSPRRSLASAFF. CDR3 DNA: TGTGCCACCAGCCCAAGACGCAGCTTGGCGTCAGCTTTCTTT.

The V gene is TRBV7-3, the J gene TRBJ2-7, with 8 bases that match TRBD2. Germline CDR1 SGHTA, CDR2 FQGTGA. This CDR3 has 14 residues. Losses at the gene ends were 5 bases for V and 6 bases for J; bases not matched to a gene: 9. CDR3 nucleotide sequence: TGTGCCAGCAGCGAGGGACTAGTTGGGGGCGAGCAGTACTTC. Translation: CASSEGLVGGEQYF.

This CDR3 reads CASSEGREGSNQPQHF. The CDR3 DNA follows: TGTGCCAGCAGTGAAGGTAGGGAGGGGAGCAATCAGCCCCAGCATTTT. The V gene is TRBV2, the J gene TRBJ1-5, with D perhaps matching TRBD1 (5 bases). Looked up from germline, CDR1 is SNHLY and CDR2 is FYNNEI. The CDR3 loop spans 16 amino acids. The V gene lost 1 base and the J gene lost 1 base, with 11 bases spanning the gap.